Reported below is one T cell receptor beta chain. Its cognate antigen is unknown. CDR1 and CDR2 (germline): SGHRS, YFSETQ. The V gene end was trimmed by 2 bases and the J gene end by 4 bases; junction bases not matched to a gene: 4. The CDR3 sequence is 15 residues long. This sample was taken from a study of T cells in Graves' hyperthyroidism and ophthalmopathy. As for the study in general: Once the initial diagnosis was made, peripheral blood was obtained before any treatment. Study-level results: A model using 13 V-J features told ophthalmopathy apart from stable hyperthyroidism. Ophthalmopathy, as predicted by the model, came a median about six months after the prediction.

Used for diagnoses were clinical symptoms, serum thyroxine and TRAb, thyroid ultrasound and orbital computed tomography. Amplification yielded TCR beta CDR3 regions, with RNA transcripts as the source. HTBI primers were used for first-round RT-PCR of the TCR CDR3. TCRdb re-called the multiplex PCR reads with MiXCR, one entry per CDR3 protein. The data contain about half a million distinct CDR3 sequences, roughly 22% of them singletons. Source material: blood. J is TRBJ2-1 and V is TRBV5-1, with 9 bases identical to TRBD2. The origin of this receptor is a woman aged 70-85 years with Graves' ophthalmopathy. The CDR3 is CASSFSGGGYNEQFF. The CDR3 nucleotides read TGCGCCAGCAGCTTTAGCGGGGGAGGGTACAATGAGCAGTTCTTC.